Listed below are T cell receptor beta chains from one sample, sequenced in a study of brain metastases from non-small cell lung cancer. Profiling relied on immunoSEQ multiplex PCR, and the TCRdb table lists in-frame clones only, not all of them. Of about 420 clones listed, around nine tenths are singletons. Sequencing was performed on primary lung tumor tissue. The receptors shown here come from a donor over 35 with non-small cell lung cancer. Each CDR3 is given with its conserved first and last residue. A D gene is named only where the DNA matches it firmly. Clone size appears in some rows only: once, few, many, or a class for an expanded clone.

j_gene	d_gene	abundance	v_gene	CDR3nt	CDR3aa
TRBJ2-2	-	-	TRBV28	TGTGCCAGCAGTTTACAAAACACCGGGGAGCTGTTTTTT	CASSLQNTGELFF
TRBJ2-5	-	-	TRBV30	TGTGCCTGGAGTGTACTATCCGAGACCCAGTACTTC	CAWSVLSETQYF
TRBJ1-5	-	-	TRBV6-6	TGTGCCAGCATTAATCAGGGGAGCAATCAGCCCCAGCATTTT	CASINQGSNQPQHF
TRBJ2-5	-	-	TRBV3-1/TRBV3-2	TGTGCCAGCATCTCTGAGACCCAGTACTTC	CASISETQYF
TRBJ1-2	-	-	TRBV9	TGTGCCAGCAGCGTAGCGACGGCCAACTATGGCTACACCTTC	CASSVATANYGYTF
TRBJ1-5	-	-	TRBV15	TGTGCCACCAGTGACGTATGGGGAGACAGCCAGCCCCAGCATTTT	CATSDVWGDSQPQHF
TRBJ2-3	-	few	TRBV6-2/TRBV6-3	TGTGCCAGCAGTCCCAGTCGGGCTACTACAGATACGCAGTATTTT	CASSPSRATTDTQYF
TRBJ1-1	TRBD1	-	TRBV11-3	TGTGCCAGCAGACAGTGGACAGGATTAACTGAAGCTTTCTTT	CASRQWTGLTEAFF
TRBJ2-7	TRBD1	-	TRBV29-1	TGCAGCGTCGCATCGGACAGGGGATCAGGAGAGCAGTACTTC	CSVASDRGSGEQYF
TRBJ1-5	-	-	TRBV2	TGTGCCAGCAGTGAGGCCTCCACCTCAGGGGCGAATCAGCCCCAGCATTTT	CASSEASTSGANQPQHF
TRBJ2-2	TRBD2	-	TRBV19	TGTGCCAGTAGTATGCTAGCGGGTGTGAACACCGGGGAGCTGTTTTTT	CASSMLAGVNTGELFF
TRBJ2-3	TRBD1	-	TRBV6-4	TGTGCCAGCAGTGACTCGACAGGGGGCCCAGATACGCAGTATTTT	CASSDSTGGPDTQYF
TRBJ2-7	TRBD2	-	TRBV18	TGTGCCAGCTCACCCGGGACGGGAGGAGAGCAGTACTTC	CASSPGTGGEQYF
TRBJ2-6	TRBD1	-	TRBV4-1	TGCGTCAGCAGCCCCTATCCCGGGACAGGGTACGCTGGGGCCAACGTCCTGACTTTC	CVSSPYPGTGYAGANVLTF
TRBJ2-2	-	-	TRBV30	TGTGCCTGGGGCCAGGGGGGGGATGCCGGGGAGCTGTTTTTT	CAWGQGGDAGELFF
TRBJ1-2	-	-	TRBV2	TGTGCCAGCAGAGAGACAGGCGACTATGGCTACACCTTC	CASRETGDYGYTF
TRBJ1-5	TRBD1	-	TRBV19	TGTGCCAGTAGTATCCCGGACAGGATTAGGACACAGCCCCAGCATTTT	CASSIPDRIRTQPQHF
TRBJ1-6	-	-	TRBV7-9	TGTGCCAGCAGCTTTTCCCCGCCGGCACAAAATTCACCCCTCCACTTT	CASSFSPPAQNSPLHF
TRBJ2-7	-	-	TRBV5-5	TGTGCCAGCAGCACACGACGGGGCGAGCAGTACTTC	CASSTRRGEQYF
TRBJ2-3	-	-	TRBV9	TGTGCCAGCAGCGTAGAAGCAGATACGCAGTATTTT	CASSVEADTQYF
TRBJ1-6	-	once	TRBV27	TGTGCCAGCAGTTTATCGGGGACCGCTGACAATAATTCACCCCTCCACTTT	CASSLSGTADNNSPLHF
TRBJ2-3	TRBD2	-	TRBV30	TGTGCCTGGAGTCCCCGGGGGGTTTTTTCGGATACGCAGTATTTT	CAWSPRGVFSDTQYF
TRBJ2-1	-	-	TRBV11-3	TGTGCCAGCAGCCCCGAGGGGGGTTCCTACAATGAGCAGTTCTTC	CASSPEGGSYNEQFF
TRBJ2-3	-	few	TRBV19	TGTGCCAGTAGTACGGGGATGGCCTCGAAGGATACGCAGTATTTT	CASSTGMASKDTQYF
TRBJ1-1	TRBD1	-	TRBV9	TGTGCCAGCAGCGCGGACAGGGGTGGAACTGAAGCTTTCTTT	CASSADRGGTEAFF
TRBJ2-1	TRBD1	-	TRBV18	TGTGCCAGCTCACCCCAGGGACAGAATGAGCAGTTCTTC	CASSPQGQNEQFF
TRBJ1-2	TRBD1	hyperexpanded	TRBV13	TGTGCCAGCAGCTACGGCCGACAGGGATCTAACTATGGCTACACCTTC	CASSYGRQGSNYGYTF
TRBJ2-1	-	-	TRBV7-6	TGTGCCAGCAGCTCCGGACCGTCCAATGAGCAGTTCTTC	CASSSGPSNEQFF
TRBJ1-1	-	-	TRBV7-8	TGTGCCAGCAGGGTCGGGTCTGAAGCTTTCTTT	CASRVGSEAFF
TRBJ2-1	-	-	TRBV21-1	TGTGCCAGCAGCAAAGAGATGAGTTTGACCTCCTACAATGAGCAGTTCTTC	CASSKEMSLTSYNEQFF
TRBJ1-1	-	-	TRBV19	TGTGCCAGCCAGGAGGTGGCCGCGACCTATTCGGACACTGAAGCTTTCTTT	CASQEVAATYSDTEAFF